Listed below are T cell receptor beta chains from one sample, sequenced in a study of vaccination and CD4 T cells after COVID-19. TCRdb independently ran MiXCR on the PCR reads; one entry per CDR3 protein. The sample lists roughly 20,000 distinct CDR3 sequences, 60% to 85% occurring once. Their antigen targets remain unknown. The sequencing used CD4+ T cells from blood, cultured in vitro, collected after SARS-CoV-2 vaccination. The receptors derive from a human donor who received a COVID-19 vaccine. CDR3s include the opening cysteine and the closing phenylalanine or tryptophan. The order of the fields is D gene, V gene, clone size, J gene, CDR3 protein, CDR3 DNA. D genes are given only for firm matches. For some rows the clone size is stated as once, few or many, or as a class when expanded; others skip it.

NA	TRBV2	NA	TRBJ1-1	CASGYNRVRTEAFF	TGTGCCAGTGGCTATAACAGGGTAAGAACTGAAGCTTTCTTT
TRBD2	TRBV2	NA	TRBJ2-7	CASSEVRGGSYEQYF	TGTGCCAGCAGTGAAGTGCGGGGGGGCTCCTACGAGCAGTACTTC
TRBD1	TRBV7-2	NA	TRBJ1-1	CASSLAHAGTGYSRYLNTEAFF	TGTGCCAGCAGCTTAGCGCACGCCGGGACAGGGTATTCAAGATACTTGAACACTGAAGCTTTCTTT
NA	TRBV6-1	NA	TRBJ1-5	CASRDPRSNQPQHF	TGTGCCAGCAGAGACCCTCGAAGCAATCAGCCCCAGCATTTT
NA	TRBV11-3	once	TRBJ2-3	CASNPESTDTQYF	TGTGCCAGCAACCCGGAAAGCACAGATACGCAGTATTTT
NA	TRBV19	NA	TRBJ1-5	CASSISGGRGNQPQHF	TGTGCCAGTAGTATAAGTGGGGGCAGGGGCAATCAGCCCCAGCATTTT
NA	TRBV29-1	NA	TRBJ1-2	CSVMSNYGYTF	TGCAGCGTTATGTCTAACTATGGCTACACCTTC
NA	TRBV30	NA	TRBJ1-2	CAWSVLRGYGYTF	TGTGCCTGGAGTGTACTTCGGGGCTATGGCTACACCTTC
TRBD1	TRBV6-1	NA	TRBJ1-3	CASSRTGGGNTIYF	TGTGCCAGCAGTAGAACAGGGGGAGGAAACACCATATATTTT
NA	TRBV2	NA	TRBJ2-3	CASSQSSYDTQYF	TGTGCCAGCAGTCAGTCTAGCTACGATACGCAGTATTTT
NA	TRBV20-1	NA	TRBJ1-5	CSVPGRNQPQHF	TGCAGTGTTCCGGGACGGAATCAGCCCCAGCATTTT
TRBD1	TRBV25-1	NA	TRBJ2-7	CASSGDSGQGTDEQYF	TGTGCCAGCAGTGGTGACTCGGGACAGGGAACGGACGAGCAGTACTTC
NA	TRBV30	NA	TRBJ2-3	CAWSRLPRGTDTQYF	TGTGCCTGGAGTCGCCTGCCAAGAGGAACAGATACGCAGTATTTT
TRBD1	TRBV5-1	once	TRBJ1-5	CASSLGQNNQPQHF	TGCGCCAGCAGCCTGGGACAGAACAATCAGCCCCAGCATTTT
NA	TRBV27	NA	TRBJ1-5	CASRPGTRNAHQPQHF	TGTGCCAGCAGACCCGGGACACGAAACGCACATCAGCCCCAGCATTTT
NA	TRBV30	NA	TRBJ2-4	CAWSGLRPAKNIQYF	TGTGCCTGGAGCGGACTGCGACCAGCCAAAAACATTCAGTACTTC
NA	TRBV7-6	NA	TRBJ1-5	CASSLRADQPQHF	TGTGCCAGCAGCTTAAGGGCAGATCAGCCCCAGCATTTT
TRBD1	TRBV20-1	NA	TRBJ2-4	CSARGAGGADIQYF	TGCAGTGCTAGGGGGGCAGGGGGCGCGGACATTCAGTACTTC
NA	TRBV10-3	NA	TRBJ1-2	CAIRGGGANYGYTF	TGTGCCATCAGGGGAGGTGGAGCTAACTATGGCTACACCTTC
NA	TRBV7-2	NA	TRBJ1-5	CASSLDRLDQPQHF	TGTGCCAGCAGCTTAGATCGGTTGGATCAGCCCCAGCATTTT